This T cell receptor (beta chain) originates from a study of radiotherapy plus CTLA-4 blockade in lung cancer. General study results and limits: An expansion of tumor-derived TCR clones occurred in blood after radiotherapy plus ipilimumab. Reports state that early shifts in blood T cell clones, with interferon-beta, best predicted response.

This CDR3 has 14 amino acids. CDR1 is SGHNT, CDR2 YYREEE, per germline (reference sequence). V gave up 8 bases and J gave up 4 bases; unmatched junction bases: 9. Libraries were prepared by immunoSEQ multiplex PCR; TCRdb keeps only in-frame clonotypes and omits some of them. Counted here are 45,000 or so clones, nearly 90% occurring once; the ten biggest clones make up around 7.6%. Notes on this clone: Its antigen is unidentified.

Ipilimumab CTLA-4 blockade and focal radiation were given to patients with chemo-refractory metastatic non-small-cell lung cancer. The TCR comes from a human donor with non-small cell lung cancer whose response to radiotherapy plus ipilimumab could not be evaluated. J is TRBJ1-1 and V is TRBV5-4, with 9 positions matching TRBD1. This specimen was peripheral blood, taken from a patient treated with radiotherapy plus ipilimumab. As DNA, the CDR3 is TGTGCCAGTCTGAAAATGGACAGGGGCACTGAAGCTTTCTTT. Translation: CASLKMDRGTEAFF.